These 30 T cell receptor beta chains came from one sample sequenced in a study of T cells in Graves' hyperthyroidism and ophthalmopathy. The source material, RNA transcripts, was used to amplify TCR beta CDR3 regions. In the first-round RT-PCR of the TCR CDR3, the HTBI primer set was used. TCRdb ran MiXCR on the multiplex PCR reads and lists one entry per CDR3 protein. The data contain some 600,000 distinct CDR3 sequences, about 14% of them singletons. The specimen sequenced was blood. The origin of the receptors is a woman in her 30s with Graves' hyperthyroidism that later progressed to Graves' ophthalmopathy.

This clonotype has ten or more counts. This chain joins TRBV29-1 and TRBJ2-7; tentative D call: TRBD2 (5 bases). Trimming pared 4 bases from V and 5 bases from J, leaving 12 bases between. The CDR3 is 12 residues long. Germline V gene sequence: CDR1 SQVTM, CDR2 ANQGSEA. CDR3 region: CSVGGGTHEQYF. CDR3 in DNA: TGCAGCGTTGGAGGAGGTACCCACGAGCAGTACTTC.

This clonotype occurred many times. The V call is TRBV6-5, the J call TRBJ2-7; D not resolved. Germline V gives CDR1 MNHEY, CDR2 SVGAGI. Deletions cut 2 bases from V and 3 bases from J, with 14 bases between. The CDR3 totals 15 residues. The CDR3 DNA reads TGTGCCAGCAGTTACAACCAAGCCACAAGCTACGAGCAGTACTTC. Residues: CASSYNQATSYEQYF.

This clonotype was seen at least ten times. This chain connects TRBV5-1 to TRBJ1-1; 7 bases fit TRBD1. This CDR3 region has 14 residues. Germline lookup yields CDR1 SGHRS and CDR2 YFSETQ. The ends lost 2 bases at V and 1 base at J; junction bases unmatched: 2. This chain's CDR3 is CASSLRQGNTEAFF. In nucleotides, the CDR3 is TGCGCCAGCAGCTTACGACAGGGGAACACTGAAGCTTTCTTT.

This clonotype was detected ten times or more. The CDR3 DNA sequence: TGCAGTGCTATTGGACAAATCAACATTCAGTACTTC. It encodes CSAIGQINIQYF. This chain connects TRBV20-1 to TRBJ2-4; tentatively, D is TRBD1 (5 bases). The V and J ends lost 4 bases and 7 bases respectively, with 11 bases between them. In germline, CDR1 is DFQATT, CDR2 SNEGSKA (reference sequence). The CDR3 extends over 12 amino acids.

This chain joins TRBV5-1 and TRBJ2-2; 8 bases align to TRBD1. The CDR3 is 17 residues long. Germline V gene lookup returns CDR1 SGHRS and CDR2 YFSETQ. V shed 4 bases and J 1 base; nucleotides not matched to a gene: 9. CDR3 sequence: CASSAQPGTGNTGELFF. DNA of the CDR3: TGCGCCAGCAGCGCGCAACCCGGGACAGGGAACACCGGGGAGCTGTTTTTT.

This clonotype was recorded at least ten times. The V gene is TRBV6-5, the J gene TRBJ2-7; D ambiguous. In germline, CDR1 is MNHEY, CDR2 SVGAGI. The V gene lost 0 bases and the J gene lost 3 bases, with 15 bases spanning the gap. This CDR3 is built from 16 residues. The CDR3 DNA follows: TGTGCCAGCAGTTACTCCAGGTTCGCCTCGGGCTACGAGCAGTACTTC. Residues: CASSYSRFASGYEQYF.

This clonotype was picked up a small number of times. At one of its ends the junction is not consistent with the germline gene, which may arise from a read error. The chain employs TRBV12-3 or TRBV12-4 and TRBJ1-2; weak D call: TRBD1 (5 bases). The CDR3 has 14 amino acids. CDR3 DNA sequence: TGTGCCAGCAGTTCCGCTGGGGTGGGGGATGGCTACATCTTC. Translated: CASSSAGVGDGYIF.

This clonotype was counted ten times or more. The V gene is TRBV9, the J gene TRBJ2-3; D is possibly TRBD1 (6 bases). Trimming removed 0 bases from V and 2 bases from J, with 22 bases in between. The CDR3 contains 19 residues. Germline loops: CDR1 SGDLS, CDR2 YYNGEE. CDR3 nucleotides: TGTGCCAGCAGCGTAGAATCGGATGGCACAGGGATTTTCACAGATACGCAGTATTTT. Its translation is CASSVESDGTGIFTDTQYF.

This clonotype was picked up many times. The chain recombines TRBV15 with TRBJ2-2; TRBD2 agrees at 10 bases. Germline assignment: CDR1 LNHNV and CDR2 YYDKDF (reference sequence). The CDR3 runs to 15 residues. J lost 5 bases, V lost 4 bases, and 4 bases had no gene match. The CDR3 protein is CATSNLAGVTGELFF. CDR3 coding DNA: TGTGCCACCAGCAACCTAGCGGGAGTTACCGGGGAGCTGTTTTTT.

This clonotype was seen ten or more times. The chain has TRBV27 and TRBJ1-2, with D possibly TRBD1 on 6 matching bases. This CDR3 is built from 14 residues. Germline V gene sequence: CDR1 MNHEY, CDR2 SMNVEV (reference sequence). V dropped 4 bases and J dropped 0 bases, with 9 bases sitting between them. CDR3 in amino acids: CASSSQGPNYGYTF. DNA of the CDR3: TGTGCCAGCAGTTCACAGGGACCTAACTATGGCTACACCTTC.

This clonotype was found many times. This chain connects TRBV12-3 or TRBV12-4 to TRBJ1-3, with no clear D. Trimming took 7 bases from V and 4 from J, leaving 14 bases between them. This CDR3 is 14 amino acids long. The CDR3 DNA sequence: TGTGCCAGCACCAAGGGAGGCTTCGGAAACACCATATATTTT. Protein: CASTKGGFGNTIYF.

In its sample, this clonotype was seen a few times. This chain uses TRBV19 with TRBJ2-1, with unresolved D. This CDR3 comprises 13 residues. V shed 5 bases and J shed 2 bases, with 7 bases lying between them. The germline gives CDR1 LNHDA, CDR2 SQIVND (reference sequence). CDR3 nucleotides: TGTGCCAGTAGTCAGGCTACCTACAATGAGCAGTTCTTC. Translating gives CASSQATYNEQFF.

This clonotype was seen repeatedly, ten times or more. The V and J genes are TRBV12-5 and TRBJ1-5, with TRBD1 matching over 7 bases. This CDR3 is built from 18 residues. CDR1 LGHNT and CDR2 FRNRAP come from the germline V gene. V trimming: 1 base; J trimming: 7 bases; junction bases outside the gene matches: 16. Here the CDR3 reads CASGLAGHKGAGHQPQHF. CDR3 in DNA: TGTGCTAGTGGTTTGGCCGGACACAAGGGGGCCGGCCACCAGCCCCAGCATTTT.

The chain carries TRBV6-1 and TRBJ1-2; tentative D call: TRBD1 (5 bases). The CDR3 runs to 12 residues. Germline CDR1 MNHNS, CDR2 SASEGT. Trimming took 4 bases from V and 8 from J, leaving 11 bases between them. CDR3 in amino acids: CASSVGTLGYTF. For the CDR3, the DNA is TGTGCCAGCAGTGTCGGGACGCTCGGCTACACCTTC.

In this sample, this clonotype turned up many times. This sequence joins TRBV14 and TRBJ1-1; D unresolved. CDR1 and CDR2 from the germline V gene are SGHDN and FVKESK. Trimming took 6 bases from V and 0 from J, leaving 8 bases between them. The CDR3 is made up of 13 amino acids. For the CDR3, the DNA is TGTGCCAGCAGAGCCCTTATGAACACTGAAGCTTTCTTT. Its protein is CASRALMNTEAFF.

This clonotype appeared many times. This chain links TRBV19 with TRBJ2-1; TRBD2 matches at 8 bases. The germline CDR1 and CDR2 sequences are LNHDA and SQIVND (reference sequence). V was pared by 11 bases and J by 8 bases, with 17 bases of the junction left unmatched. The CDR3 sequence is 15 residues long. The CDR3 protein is CAAYRDSGLADEQFF. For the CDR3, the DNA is TGTGCCGCATACAGGGACTCTGGACTAGCCGATGAGCAGTTCTTC.

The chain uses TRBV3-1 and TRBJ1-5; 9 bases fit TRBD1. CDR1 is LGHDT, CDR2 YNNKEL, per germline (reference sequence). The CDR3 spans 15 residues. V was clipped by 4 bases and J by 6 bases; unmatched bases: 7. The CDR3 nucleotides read TGTGCCAGCAGCCCGTCCGGGACAGGGACTCAGCCCCAGCATTTT. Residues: CASSPSGTGTQPQHF.

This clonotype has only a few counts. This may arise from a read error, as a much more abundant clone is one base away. CDR3 amino acids: CASSVDGEKLFF. The CDR3 bases are TGTGCCAGCTCAGTGGACGGCGAAAAACTGTTTTTT. The chain recombines TRBV18 with TRBJ1-4; no clear D gene. Germline-derived CDR1 and CDR2 are KGHSH and LQKENI. The CDR3 sequence is 12 residues long. V was shortened by 5 bases and J by 8 bases, with 9 bases between the two germline ends.

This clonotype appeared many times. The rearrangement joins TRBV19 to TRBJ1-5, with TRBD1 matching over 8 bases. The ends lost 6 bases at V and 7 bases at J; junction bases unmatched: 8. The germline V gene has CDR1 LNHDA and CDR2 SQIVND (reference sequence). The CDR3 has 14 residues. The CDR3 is CASRDRERDQPQHF. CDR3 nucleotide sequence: TGTGCCAGTAGGGACAGGGAGCGCGACCAGCCCCAGCATTTT.

The CDR3 reads CAFLGASNEQYF. Written as DNA, the CDR3 is TGTGCCTTCCTCGGGGCGAGCAACGAGCAGTACTTC. The chain has TRBV30 and TRBJ2-7; the D gene could be TRBD1 or TRBD2 (5 bases each). The CDR3 sequence is 12 residues long. Between the trimmed V and J ends, which lost 7 bases and 5 bases, there was a span of 15 bases. The V gene's germline CDR1 is GTSNPN and CDR2 SVGIG (reference sequence).

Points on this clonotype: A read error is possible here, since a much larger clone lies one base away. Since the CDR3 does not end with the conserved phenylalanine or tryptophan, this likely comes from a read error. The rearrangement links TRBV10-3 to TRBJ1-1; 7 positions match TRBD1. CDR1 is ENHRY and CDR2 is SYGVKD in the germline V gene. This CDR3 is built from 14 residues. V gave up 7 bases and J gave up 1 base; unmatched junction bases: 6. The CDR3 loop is CAINKGQSNTEAFL. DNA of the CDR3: TGTGCCATCAATAAGGGACAGTCGAACACTGAAGCTTTCCTT.

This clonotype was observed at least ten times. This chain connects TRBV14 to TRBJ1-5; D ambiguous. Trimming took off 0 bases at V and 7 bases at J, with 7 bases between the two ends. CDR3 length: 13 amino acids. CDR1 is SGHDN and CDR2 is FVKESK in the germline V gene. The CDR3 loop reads CASSQDYRQPQHF. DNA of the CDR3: TGTGCCAGCAGCCAAGATTATCGGCAGCCCCAGCATTTT. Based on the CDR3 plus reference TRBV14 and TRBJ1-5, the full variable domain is EAGVTQFPSHSVIEKGQTVTLRCDPISGHDNLYWYRRVMGKEIKFLLHFVKESKQDESGMPNNRFLAERTGGTYSTLKVQPAELEDSGVYFCASSQDYRQPQHFGDGTRLSIL.

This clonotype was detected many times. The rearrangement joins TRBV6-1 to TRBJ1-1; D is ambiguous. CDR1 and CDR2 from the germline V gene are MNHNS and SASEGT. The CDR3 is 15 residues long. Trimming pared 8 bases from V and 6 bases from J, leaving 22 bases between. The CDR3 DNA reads TGTGCCAGCGCAACTGGCGTGAGCGAGTATGCTGAAGCTTTCTTT. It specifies CASATGVSEYAEAFF.

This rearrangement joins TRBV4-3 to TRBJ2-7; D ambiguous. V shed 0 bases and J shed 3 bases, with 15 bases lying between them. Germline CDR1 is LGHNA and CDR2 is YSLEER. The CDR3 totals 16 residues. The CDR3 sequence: CASSQDNGRGLYEQYF. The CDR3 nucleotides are TGCGCCAGCAGCCAAGATAACGGAAGAGGCCTCTACGAGCAGTACTTC.

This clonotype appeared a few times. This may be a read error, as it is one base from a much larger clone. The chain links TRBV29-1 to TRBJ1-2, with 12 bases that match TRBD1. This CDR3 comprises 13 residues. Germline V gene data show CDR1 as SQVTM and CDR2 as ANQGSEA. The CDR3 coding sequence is TGCAGCGTGACGGGACAGGGGGCGGATGGCTGCACCTTC. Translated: CSVTGQGADGCTF.

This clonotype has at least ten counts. CDR3 region: CSGWSRDTRGEQYF. The CDR3 DNA follows: TGCAGTGGCTGGAGCCGGGACACCCGAGGGGAGCAGTACTTC. The genes are TRBV20-1 and TRBJ2-7, with D maybe TRBD1 (6 bases). V was cut by 7 bases and J by 7 bases, with 23 bases left in between. Germline V gene data show CDR1 as DFQATT and CDR2 as SNEGSKA (reference sequence). The CDR3 has 14 amino acids.

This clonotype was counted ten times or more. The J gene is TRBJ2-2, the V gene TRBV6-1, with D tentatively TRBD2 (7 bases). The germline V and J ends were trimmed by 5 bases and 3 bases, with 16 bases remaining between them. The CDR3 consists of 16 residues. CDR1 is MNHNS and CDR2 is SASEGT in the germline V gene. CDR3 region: CASSKRRGGDTGELFF. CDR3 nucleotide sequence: TGTGCCAGCAGTAAAAGAAGGGGGGGGGACACCGGGGAGCTGTTTTTT.

The DNA for the CDR3 is TGTGCCACCAGTGATCCCCGGGAGACAGGGGGCGCGAGGGGGGCCAACGTCCTGACTTTC. Its protein product is CATSDPRETGGARGANVLTF. V gene TRBV24-1 combines with J gene TRBJ2-6, with 10 bases fitting TRBD1. CDR3 length: 20 residues. Germline loops: CDR1 KGHDR, CDR2 SFDVKD. The junction had 14 bases not matched to a gene; V was cut back by 3 bases and J by 4 bases.

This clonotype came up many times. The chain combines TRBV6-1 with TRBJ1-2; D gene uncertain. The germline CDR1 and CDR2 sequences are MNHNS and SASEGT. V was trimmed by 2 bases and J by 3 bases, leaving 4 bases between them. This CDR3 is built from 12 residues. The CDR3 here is CASSETDYGYTF. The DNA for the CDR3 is TGTGCCAGCAGTGAAACAGACTATGGCTACACCTTC.

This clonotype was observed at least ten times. The DNA of the CDR3 is TGTGCCAGCAGCTTAAAGAACTACGAGCAGTACTTC. Protein: CASSLKNYEQYF. The genes are TRBV7-2 and TRBJ2-7; no definite D call. The CDR3 is 12 residues long. CDR1 is SGHTA, CDR2 FQGNSA, per germline. Trimming took 2 bases from V and 3 from J, leaving 5 bases between them.